The 22 T cell receptor beta chains in this list originate from one sample, sequenced in a study of T cells after yellow fever vaccination. TCRdb passed the 5' RACE reads through MiXCR, listing each CDR3 protein once. The sample has hundreds of thousands of distinct CDR3 sequences; approximately 13% are singletons. Source: PBMCs, taken on the day of the yellow fever booster vaccination. These receptors originate from a man aged 25 to 40 who received the YFV17D yellow fever vaccine.

The CDR3 DNA is TGTGCCAGCAGTTCTGGACCGCACTACGAGCAGTACTTC. Amino acids: CASSSGPHYEQYF. The chain recombines TRBV12-3 or TRBV12-4 with TRBJ2-7; D uncertain. The CDR3 runs 13 residues. V was clipped by 4 bases and J by 3 bases, with 10 bases between them.

This clonotype was picked up a small number of times. This chain joins TRBV11-2 and TRBJ1-2; TRBD1 might be the D (5 bases). CDR1 is SGHAT and CDR2 is FQNNGV in the germline V gene. The CDR3 has 13 residues. Trimming removed 5 bases from V and 4 bases from J, with 11 bases in between. CDR3 nucleotide sequence: TGTGCCAGCAGCCCAGACAGTTTCTATGGCTACACCTTC. Translation gives CASSPDSFYGYTF.

This clonotype was found a few times. The chain has TRBV5-1 and TRBJ1-1; D is uncertain. CDR1 is SGHRS and CDR2 is YFSETQ in the germline V gene. V dropped 3 bases and J dropped 1 base, with 10 bases sitting between them. The CDR3 is 14 amino acids. The CDR3 reads CASSSMQTNTEAFF. The DNA for the CDR3 is TGCGCCAGCAGCTCGATGCAGACGAACACTGAAGCTTTCTTT.

This rearrangement joins TRBV18 to TRBJ2-1, with D unclear. The CDR3 runs to 12 residues. The germline gives CDR1 KGHSH, CDR2 LQKENI. Deletions cut 3 bases from V and 4 bases from J, with 4 bases between. The CDR3 DNA is TGTGCCAGCTCACCCGTTTACAATGAGCAGTTCTTC. It specifies CASSPVYNEQFF. The full variable domain, rest sourced from reference TRBV18 and TRBJ2-1, is NAGVMQNPRHLVRRRGQEARLRCSPMKGHSHVYWYRQLPEEGLKFMVYLQKENIIDESGMPKERFSAEFPKEGPSILRIQQVVRGDSAAYFCASSPVYNEQFFGPGTRLTVL.

The V and J genes are TRBV12-3 or TRBV12-4 and TRBJ2-1, with 9 positions matching TRBD1. CDR3 length: 14 amino acids. The ends lost 3 bases at V and 16 bases at J; junction bases unmatched: 13. The CDR3 bases are TGTGCCAGCAGTTTGACGGGATCACAGGGGGCGGATTTCTTC. Translation gives CASSLTGSQGADFF.

This clonotype was found a few times. Here the CDR3 reads CASSTTSYLQETQYF. CDR3 DNA: TGTGCCAGCAGCACAACTAGCTACCTCCAAGAGACCCAGTACTTC. This chain connects TRBV28 to TRBJ2-5; D may be TRBD2 (6 bases). CDR1 and CDR2 from the germline V gene are MDHEN and SYDVKM. CDR3 length equals 15 residues. Trimming left V 6 bases short and J 1 base short, with 15 bases between.

The rearrangement uses TRBV20-1 and TRBJ2-3; D unresolved. The V gene lost 6 bases and the J gene lost 2 bases, with 9 bases spanning the gap. This CDR3 region has 12 residues. Germline CDR1 DFQATT, CDR2 SNEGSKA (reference sequence). CDR3 in DNA: TGCAGTGCGTTCGCTTTCACAGATACGCAGTATTTT. Its translation is CSAFAFTDTQYF.

This clonotype was counted many times. The gene calls are TRBV20-1 and TRBJ2-1; D is perhaps TRBD2 (6 bases). Germline CDR1 and CDR2: DFQATT and SNEGSKA (reference sequence). This CDR3 is built from 13 residues. The CDR3 protein is CRIAGSLDNEQFF. CDR3 nucleotides: TGCAGAATTGCGGGATCCCTAGACAATGAGCAGTTCTTC.

A few counts support this clonotype. In DNA form, the CDR3 reads TGCAGCGTTGGGACAGGGGGCTTAGAGACCCAGTACTTC. Protein: CSVGTGGLETQYF. The V gene is TRBV29-1, the J gene TRBJ2-5; 11 bases are shared with TRBD1. Per germline, CDR1 SQVTM and CDR2 ANQGSEA. J was trimmed by 4 bases and V by 4 bases; bases with no gene match: 2. This CDR3 has 13 amino acids.

There are a few counts of this clonotype. V usage is TRBV28 and J usage is TRBJ1-1, with D unclear. The CDR3 is made up of 14 amino acids. CDR1 is MDHEN and CDR2 is SYDVKM in the germline V gene. V was cut by 5 bases and J by 2 bases, with 12 bases left in between. The CDR3 DNA sequence: TGTGCCAGCAGTCTCCCAAGGGATAACACTGAAGCTTTCTTT. This gives the protein CASSLPRDNTEAFF. The full variable domain, completed using reference TRBV28 and TRBJ1-1, is DVKVTQSSRYLVKRTGEKVFLECVQDMDHENMFWYRQDPGLGLRLIYFSYDVKMKEKGDIPEGYSVSREKKERFSLILESASTNQTSMYLCASSLPRDNTEAFFGQGTRLTVV.

This chain links TRBV24-1 with TRBJ1-5; D perhaps matches TRBD1 (5 bases). The CDR3 loop spans 15 amino acids. The germline V gene encodes CDR1 KGHDR and CDR2 SFDVKD. V shed 3 bases and J shed 5 bases, with 13 bases lying between them. Here the CDR3 DNA reads TGTGCCACCAGTGATCCGGGCAGAGGGGATCAGCCCCAGCATTTT. Protein sequence: CATSDPGRGDQPQHF.

This clonotype has a count of ten or more. This chain links TRBV7-2 with TRBJ2-3; 9 bases match TRBD2. After removal of 2 bases from V and 1 base from J, the junction contained 4 bases not matched to a gene. Germline V gives CDR1 SGHTA, CDR2 FQGNSA. The CDR3 sequence is 16 residues long. CDR3 coding DNA: TGTGCCAGCAGCTTAAGGGGCGGGGGGGGCACAGATACGCAGTATTTT. Translated: CASSLRGGGGTDTQYF.

This clonotype was detected a few times. This chain joins TRBV18 and TRBJ2-1; no definite D call. CDR3 size: 15 residues. V was cut by 0 bases and J by 5 bases, with 11 bases left in between. Germline-derived CDR1 and CDR2 are KGHSH and LQKENI. The CDR3 here is CASSPPGTMNNEQFF. In DNA, the CDR3 is TGTGCCAGCTCACCACCGGGAACGATGAACAATGAGCAGTTCTTC. Filled out from reference TRBV18 and TRBJ2-1, the complete variable domain reads NAGVMQNPRHLVRRRGQEARLRCSPMKGHSHVYWYRQLPEEGLKFMVYLQKENIIDESGMPKERFSAEFPKEGPSILRIQQVVRGDSAAYFCASSPPGTMNNEQFFGPGTRLTVL.

This clonotype was counted many times. CDR3 protein: CATEIRTSGYNEQFF. CDR3 sequence (DNA): TGTGCCACCGAAATTAGGACTAGCGGGTACAATGAGCAGTTCTTC. This chain uses TRBV15 with TRBJ2-1, with TRBD2 identical over 11 bases. The J segment lost 4 bases and the V segment lost 8 bases, leaving 7 bases of the junction unmatched. The germline V gene encodes CDR1 LNHNV and CDR2 YYDKDF (reference sequence). CDR3 length equals 15 residues.

Notes on this clonotype: An end of the junction does not agree with germline; a read error may underlie this. The chain recombines TRBV20-1 with TRBJ2-1; D possibly corresponds to TRBD2 (5 bases). This CDR3 is built from 16 residues. Germline CDR1 and CDR2: DFQATT and SNEGSKA (reference sequence). The CDR3 region has the DNA TGCTGTGCTAGAGACGGCCGGGAACCCGTCTACAATGAGCAGTTCTTC. This encodes CCARDGREPVYNEQFF.

The V and J genes are TRBV2 and TRBJ1-2; 10 positions agree with TRBD1. The CDR3 extends over 15 amino acids. V gave up 7 bases and J gave up 7 bases; unmatched junction bases: 12. CDR1 is SNHLY, CDR2 FYNNEI, per germline. The CDR3 sequence: CASTWQDRGFSGYTF. The CDR3 DNA is TGTGCCAGCACTTGGCAGGACAGGGGGTTTTCTGGCTACACCTTC. Filled out from reference TRBV2 and TRBJ1-2, the complete variable domain reads EPEVTQTPSHQVTQMGQEVILRCVPISNHLYFYWYRQILGQKVEFLVSFYNNEISEKSEIFDDQFSVERPDGSNFTLKIRSTKLEDSAMYFCASTWQDRGFSGYTFGSGTRLTVV.

This clonotype was found a few times. This chain joins TRBV5-1 and TRBJ1-4, with a weak D call TRBD1 (5 bases). Trimming removed 2 bases from V and 5 bases from J, with 13 bases in between. Germline V gene sequence: CDR1 SGHRS, CDR2 YFSETQ. The CDR3 is 15 amino acids. CDR3 DNA: TGCGCCAGCAGCTTAGGAGGGACCGCAAATGAAAAACTGTTTTTT. This codes for CASSLGGTANEKLFF.

The chain has TRBV20-1 and TRBJ2-5; D tentatively reads TRBD1 or TRBD2 (5 bases each). Germline CDR1 is DFQATT and CDR2 is SNEGSKA (reference sequence). The V end lost 0 bases, the J end lost 4 bases, and 21 bases lay between the germline ends. This CDR3 is built from 17 residues. The CDR3 loop reads CSARDSKAPEGRETQYF. CDR3 nucleotide sequence: TGCAGTGCTAGAGATTCTAAAGCGCCAGAGGGGCGAGAGACCCAGTACTTC.

The CDR3 here is CASSLVSSGGFYEQYF. The CDR3 DNA sequence: TGTGCCAGCAGCTTGGTTTCTAGCGGGGGCTTCTACGAGCAGTACTTC. The chain is built from TRBV5-5 and TRBJ2-7; 10 bases are a match to TRBD2. CDR1 and CDR2 from the germline V gene are SGHKS and YYEKEE (reference sequence). V gave up 0 bases and J gave up 3 bases; unmatched junction bases: 6. The CDR3 has 16 amino acids.

This clonotype has a handful of counts. The chain combines TRBV11-2 with TRBJ1-3; no reliable D call. Trimming stripped 0 bases from V and 4 bases from J, with 10 bases between. CDR1 and CDR2 from the germline V gene are SGHAT and FQNNGV. The CDR3 contains 15 residues. The CDR3 nucleotides read TGTGCCAGCAGCTTAGATCCGGGCGCAGGAAACACCATATATTTT. This encodes CASSLDPGAGNTIYF.

This rearrangement joins TRBV3-1 to TRBJ2-6; D is uncertain. Trimming pared 1 base from V and 3 bases from J, leaving 4 bases between. This CDR3 is 14 amino acids long. Germline-derived CDR1 and CDR2 are LGHDT and YNNKEL (reference sequence). The CDR3 sequence is CASSQVIGANVLTF. The CDR3 DNA follows: TGTGCCAGCAGCCAAGTTATTGGGGCCAACGTCCTGACTTTC.

This clonotype occurred a few times. The CDR3 protein is CASSPDRENYGYTF. The CDR3 region has the DNA TGTGCCAGCTCACCCGACCGGGAGAACTATGGCTACACCTTC. The chain couples TRBV18 to TRBJ1-2; D is uncertain. Germline V gene lookup returns CDR1 KGHSH and CDR2 LQKENI. Trimming took off 3 bases at V and 2 bases at J, with 10 bases between the two ends. The CDR3 spans 14 residues.